The 22 T cell receptor beta chains listed next were all sequenced from one sample in a study of blood T cells in healthy people across ages. PCR was performed a second time for about 7 to 11 cycles using a sample-barcoded 5' primer and a J-beta primer mix. TCRdb reprocessed the 5' RACE reads via MiXCR and lists one record per CDR3 protein. Among 1.5 million to 2 million distinct CDR3 sequences listed, 35% to 50% were seen once. Sequenced material: blood. The receptors were sampled from a human donor in good health.

This clonotype appeared once. The CDR3: CASSGGPAGSGCEQYF. For the CDR3, the DNA is TGTGCCAGCAGCGGGGGACCAGCGGGGTCAGGTTGCGAGCAGTACTTC. This rearrangement joins TRBV7-2 to TRBJ2-7, with 7 nucleotides matching TRBD2. Germline CDR1 reads SGHTA; CDR2 reads FQGNSA. The CDR3 length is 16 residues. V dropped 5 bases and J dropped 6; count of bases not matched to a gene: 16.

This clonotype has a single count. The chain uses TRBV27 and TRBJ1-1; weak D call: TRBD1 (6 bases). Germline V gene data show CDR1 as MNHEY and CDR2 as SMNVEV (reference sequence). Trimming removed 0 bases at V and 5 bases at J, with 13 bases between. This CDR3 has 15 amino acids. The CDR3 sequence is CASSLSSGGHTEAFF. Written as DNA, the CDR3 is TGTGCCAGCAGTTTATCATCGGGGGGCCATACTGAAGCTTTCTTT.

V usage is TRBV7-9 and J usage is TRBJ2-4; 9 positions match TRBD1. V gave up 6 bases and J gave up 13 bases; unmatched junction bases: 16. Germline loops: CDR1 SEHNR, CDR2 FQNEAQ (reference sequence). The length of the CDR3 is 15 residues. CDR3 residues: CASRDRGGDTGEQYF. Here the CDR3 DNA reads TGTGCCAGCAGGGACAGGGGAGGCGATACTGGGGAGCAGTACTTC.

V is TRBV28 and J is TRBJ1-2; the match to TRBD1 covers 9 bases. The V gene's germline CDR1 is MDHEN and CDR2 SYDVKM. The CDR3 totals 14 residues. Trimming at V came to 8 bases and at J to 8 bases, leaving 12 bases not matched to a gene. The CDR3 nucleotides are TGTGCCAGCCATACCGTACAGGGGGCCGGGGGCTACACCTTC. Translating it yields CASHTVQGAGGYTF.

This clonotype has a handful of counts. This chain links TRBV28 with TRBJ2-7; D may be TRBD1 (6 bases). The CDR3 runs to 13 residues. Germline V gene sequence: CDR1 MDHEN, CDR2 SYDVKM. Trimming cost V 7 bases and J 2 bases, with 12 bases left between them. For the CDR3, the DNA is TGTGCCAGCACCCAACAGGGAACCTACGAGCAGTACTTC. This sequence encodes CASTQQGTYEQYF.

A few counts support this clonotype. The rearrangement joins TRBV6-5 to TRBJ2-1; possibly TRBD1 for D (5 bases). CDR3 length: 15 residues. Looked up from germline, CDR1 is MNHEY and CDR2 is SVGAGI. V gave up 5 bases and J gave up 6 bases, with 17 bases separating them. The chain's CDR3 is CASSPSEGALNEQFF. DNA for the CDR3: TGTGCCAGCAGTCCATCCGAAGGGGCCCTCAATGAGCAGTTCTTC.

This clonotype was seen at least ten times. The chain uses TRBV12-3 or TRBV12-4 and TRBJ2-1; the D call may be TRBD1 or TRBD2 (5 bases each). With 5 bases removed from V and 3 bases from J, the gap between germline ends came to 29 bases. The CDR3 is 20 residues long. The CDR3 DNA sequence: TGTGCCAGCAGTCCCGAGGGGATAGGGGCGGCAATTTTTGTCTACAATGAGCAGTTCTTC. Amino acids: CASSPEGIGAAIFVYNEQFF.

This clonotype was counted only a few times. V gene TRBV20-1 combines with J gene TRBJ1-4; D is unresolved. The CDR3 loop spans 15 amino acids. CDR1 DFQATT and CDR2 SNEGSKA come from the germline V gene (reference sequence). Deletions cut 0 bases from V and 8 bases from J, with 16 bases between. The CDR3 sequence: CSARDGRSLNEKLFF. The CDR3 nucleotides read TGCAGTGCTAGAGATGGGAGGAGTCTAAACGAAAAACTGTTTTTT.

The table lists this clonotype with a few counts. The chain carries TRBV4-3 and TRBJ2-5; 8 bases line up with TRBD2. In germline, CDR1 is LGHNA, CDR2 YSLEER. The length of the CDR3 is 16 residues. V lost 2 bases, J lost 2 bases, and 7 bases stayed unmatched. The CDR3 spells CASSQIGAGEQETQYF. The CDR3 coding sequence is TGCGCCAGCAGCCAAATAGGAGCGGGGGAACAAGAGACCCAGTACTTC.

The J gene is TRBJ2-1, the V gene TRBV19; maybe TRBD1 (6 bases). The CDR3 length is 13 residues. V shed 5 bases and J shed 8 bases, with 13 bases lying between them. Per germline, CDR1 LNHDA and CDR2 SQIVND (reference sequence). The chain's CDR3 is CASSSNRAHEQFF. The CDR3 DNA reads as TGTGCCAGTAGTTCCAACAGGGCCCATGAGCAGTTCTTC.

This rearrangement joins TRBV4-3 to TRBJ2-5; TRBD2 matches 12 bases. The CDR3 totals 16 residues. The V segment lost 4 bases and the J segment 1 base; nucleotides outside the gene matches: 4. The germline V gene has CDR1 LGHNA and CDR2 YSLEER. CDR3: CASSRILAGGQETQYF. For the CDR3, the DNA is TGCGCCAGCAGCCGCATACTAGCGGGGGGCCAAGAGACCCAGTACTTC.

This clonotype appeared a few times. The chain employs TRBV4-2 and TRBJ1-1; the D gene is possibly TRBD1 (6 bases). V gave up 3 bases and J gave up 3 bases, with 14 bases separating them. This CDR3 spans 15 amino acids. CDR1 is LGHNA, CDR2 YNFKEQ, per germline. The CDR3 nucleotides read TGTGCCAGCAGCCAGCCGACAGGAAGGGACACTGAAGCTTTCTTT. This gives the protein CASSQPTGRDTEAFF.

The chain links TRBV14 to TRBJ1-5; D call uncertain. Germline CDR1 SGHDN, CDR2 FVKESK. This CDR3 comprises 15 residues. V lost 3 bases and J 4 bases, leaving 13 bases between the germline ends. The DNA for the CDR3 is TGTGCCAGCAGCCACAATAGGGCCAGAAATCAGCCCCAGCATTTT. Its translation: CASSHNRARNQPQHF.

The J gene is TRBJ2-1, the V gene TRBV7-2; 8 nucleotides line up with TRBD2. Germline loops: CDR1 SGHTA, CDR2 FQGNSA. The length of the CDR3 is 15 residues. V shed 5 bases, J shed 8 bases, and the junction held 11 bases outside the gene matches. CDR3 protein: CASSPEPGGPHEQFF. The DNA for the CDR3 is TGTGCCAGCAGCCCGGAGCCGGGGGGGCCCCATGAGCAGTTCTTC.

This clonotype has only a few counts. The CDR3 region has the DNA TGCGCCAGCAGGGTAAACCTCGCGGGGGGTGTAGATACGCAGTATTTT. Protein product: CASRVNLAGGVDTQYF. The chain links TRBV4-1 to TRBJ2-3; 8 nucleotides line up with TRBD2. The CDR3 covers 16 residues. With 6 bases clipped from V and 5 bases from J, the junction kept 13 bases outside the gene matches. Germline V lookup: CDR1 MGHRA, CDR2 YSYEKL.

V is TRBV10-3 and J is TRBJ2-1; 7 bases fit TRBD2. V dropped 8 bases and J dropped 7; count of bases not matched to a gene: 11. CDR3 length equals 14 residues. CDR1 ENHRY and CDR2 SYGVKD come from the germline V gene. The CDR3 region has the DNA TGTGCCATCGGGGTGGGAGGGAGGATAAATGAGCAGTTCTTC. It codes for CAIGVGGRINEQFF.

This clonotype was counted between two and nine times. This sequence joins TRBV7-8 and TRBJ1-6; 9 bases agree with TRBD1. Germline V gene lookup returns CDR1 SGHVS and CDR2 FQNEAQ. Trimming removed 5 bases from V and 7 bases from J; junction bases left unmatched: 6. CDR3 length: 15 residues. The CDR3 spells CASSIAGQGNSPLHF. The DNA for the CDR3 is TGTGCCAGCAGCATTGCGGGACAGGGCAATTCACCCCTCCACTTT.

Only a few counts were recorded for this clonotype. V gene TRBV20-1 combines with J gene TRBJ2-7; D is ambiguous. V was pared by 6 bases and J by 1 base, with 10 bases between. The CDR3 covers 12 residues. The V gene's germline CDR1 is DFQATT and CDR2 SNEGSKA (reference sequence). The CDR3 reads CSAVHGSYEQYF. As DNA, the CDR3 is TGCAGTGCCGTACATGGGTCCTACGAGCAGTACTTC.

V usage is TRBV4-3 and J usage is TRBJ2-2; TRBD2 agrees at 7 bases. Germline V gene sequence: CDR1 LGHNA, CDR2 YSLEER. With V trimmed by 5 bases and J by 2 bases, 8 bases remained unmatched. The CDR3 has 16 residues. This chain's CDR3 is CASSGIAGSNTGELFF. The CDR3 bases are TGCGCCAGCAGCGGAATAGCGGGTTCCAACACCGGGGAGCTGTTTTTT.

The chain links TRBV27 to TRBJ1-6, with D possibly matching TRBD1 (5 bases). The CDR3 extends over 14 amino acids. V lost 6 bases and J 8 bases, leaving 14 bases between the germline ends. Germline-derived CDR1 and CDR2 are MNHEY and SMNVEV (reference sequence). CDR3 bases: TGTGCCAGCAGCCAACTGACAGAAGATTCACCCCTCCACTTT. Protein sequence: CASSQLTEDSPLHF.

With regard to this clonotype: One end of the junction fails to match germline, which may point to a read error. The chain links TRBV7-7 to TRBJ2-5; weak D call: TRBD2 (5 bases). The CDR3 is 13 residues long. Germline CDR1 reads SSHAT; CDR2 reads FNYEAQ (reference sequence). CDR3 region: CASSPRETAEQYF. The CDR3 DNA sequence: TGTGCTAGCAGCCCTAGGGAGACTGCGGAGCAGTACTTC.

About this clonotype: A clone one base away is much larger, so this may be a read error. The V and J genes are TRBV20-1 and TRBJ2-5; no reliable D call. This CDR3 has 14 amino acids. Germline assignment: CDR1 DFQATT and CDR2 SNEGSKA (reference sequence). CDR3 DNA: TGCAGTGCTGGAGAGGCGGCCGCCCAAGAGACCCAGTACTTC. It codes for CSAGEAAAQETQYF.